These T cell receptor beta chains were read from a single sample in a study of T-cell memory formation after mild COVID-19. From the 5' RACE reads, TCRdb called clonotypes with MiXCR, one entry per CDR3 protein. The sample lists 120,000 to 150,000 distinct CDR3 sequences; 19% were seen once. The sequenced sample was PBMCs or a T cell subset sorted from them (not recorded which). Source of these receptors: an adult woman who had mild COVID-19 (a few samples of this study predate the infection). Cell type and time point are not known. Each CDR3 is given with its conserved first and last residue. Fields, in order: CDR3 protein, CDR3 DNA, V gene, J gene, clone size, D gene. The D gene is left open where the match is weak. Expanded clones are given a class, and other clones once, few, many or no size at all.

CDR3 protein: CAIRPGLAGGPSSSYNEQFF
CDR3 DNA: TGTGCCATCAGACCGGGACTAGCGGGAGGGCCCTCAAGCTCCTACAATGAGCAGTTCTTC
V gene: TRBV10-3
J gene: TRBJ2-1
clone size: NA
D gene: TRBD2

CDR3 protein: CASSLVAGLQGAEQYF
CDR3 DNA: TGTGCCAGCAGTCTCGTAGCGGGCCTCCAAGGGGCCGAGCAGTACTTC
V gene: TRBV12-3/TRBV12-4
J gene: TRBJ2-7
clone size: NA
D gene: TRBD2

CDR3 protein: CASSHDGTPFYEQYF
CDR3 DNA: TGTGCCAGCAGCCATGACGGGACTCCTTTCTACGAGCAGTACTTC
V gene: TRBV3-1
J gene: TRBJ2-7
clone size: few
D gene: NA

CDR3 protein: CASSPGQNEQFF
CDR3 DNA: TGTGCCAGCAGTCCAGGCCAAAATGAGCAGTTCTTC
V gene: TRBV12-3/TRBV12-4
J gene: TRBJ2-1
clone size: many
D gene: NA

CDR3 protein: CASSLVAAGAGATDTQYF
CDR3 DNA: TGTGCCAGCAGCTTAGTCGCCGCGGGGGCGGGAGCCACAGATACGCAGTATTTT
V gene: TRBV11-2
J gene: TRBJ2-3
clone size: NA
D gene: NA

CDR3 protein: CASRFGELEQFF
CDR3 DNA: TGCGCCAGCCGTTTTGGGGAATTGGAGCAGTTCTTC
V gene: TRBV5-1
J gene: TRBJ2-1
clone size: many
D gene: NA

CDR3 protein: CASSFVTSGSTNEQFF
CDR3 DNA: TGTGCCAGCAGCTTCGTTACTAGCGGGAGCACCAATGAGCAGTTCTTC
V gene: TRBV7-2
J gene: TRBJ2-1
clone size: NA
D gene: TRBD2

CDR3 protein: CASSPTGGRAEDTQYF
CDR3 DNA: TGTGCCAGCAGCCCGACCGGCGGGAGGGCCGAGGATACGCAGTATTTT
V gene: TRBV9
J gene: TRBJ2-3
clone size: NA
D gene: TRBD2

CDR3 protein: CASSTSGGTSSYEQYF
CDR3 DNA: TGTGCCAGCAGCACTTCCGGGGGAACGAGCTCCTACGAGCAGTACTTC
V gene: TRBV21-1
J gene: TRBJ2-7
clone size: NA
D gene: NA

CDR3 protein: CAWSGNHGTGELFF
CDR3 DNA: TGTGCCTGGAGTGGGAATCACGGAACCGGGGAGCTGTTTTTT
V gene: TRBV30
J gene: TRBJ2-2
clone size: few
D gene: NA

CDR3 protein: CASSSLLPGAAQPQHF
CDR3 DNA: TGTGCCAGCAGTTCACTCCTACCGGGAGCCGCTCAGCCCCAGCATTTT
V gene: TRBV27
J gene: TRBJ1-5
clone size: NA
D gene: NA

CDR3 protein: CASSLTGLGADTQYF
CDR3 DNA: TGTGCCAGCTCACTTACAGGGCTCGGCGCAGATACGCAGTATTTT
V gene: TRBV18
J gene: TRBJ2-3
clone size: few
D gene: NA

CDR3 protein: CSAPDAGDYEQYF
CDR3 DNA: TGCAGTGCTCCGGACGCGGGGGACTACGAGCAGTACTTC
V gene: TRBV20-1
J gene: TRBJ2-7
clone size: few
D gene: TRBD2

CDR3 protein: CASSFRRMGGSTYEQYF
CDR3 DNA: TGTGCCAGCAGTTTCCGCCGTATGGGGGGTTCGACCTACGAGCAGTACTTC
V gene: TRBV27
J gene: TRBJ2-7
clone size: NA
D gene: NA

CDR3 protein: CSARDPQTGSGAQYF
CDR3 DNA: TGCAGTGCTAGAGATCCCCAGACAGGGTCGGGGGCCCAGTACTTC
V gene: TRBV20-1
J gene: TRBJ2-5
clone size: few
D gene: NA

CDR3 protein: CASQGDRAAGYTF
CDR3 DNA: TGCGCCAGCCAAGGAGACAGGGCCGCTGGCTACACCTTC
V gene: TRBV5-1
J gene: TRBJ1-2
clone size: NA
D gene: TRBD1

CDR3 protein: CASSRDTRQETQYF
CDR3 DNA: TGTGCTAGCAGCCGGGACACCCGACAAGAGACCCAGTACTTC
V gene: TRBV7-7
J gene: TRBJ2-5
clone size: many
D gene: NA

CDR3 protein: CSVETGGNQPQHF
CDR3 DNA: TGCAGCGTTGAGACAGGCGGCAATCAGCCCCAGCATTTT
V gene: TRBV29-1
J gene: TRBJ1-5
clone size: NA
D gene: NA

CDR3 protein: CASSQGQGGYGYTF
CDR3 DNA: TGCGCCAGCAGTCAAGGACAGGGAGGATATGGCTACACCTTC
V gene: TRBV5-1
J gene: TRBJ1-2
clone size: NA
D gene: TRBD1

CDR3 protein: CSATTDTQYF
CDR3 DNA: TGCAGTGCTACGACAGATACGCAGTATTTT
V gene: TRBV20-1
J gene: TRBJ2-3
clone size: NA
D gene: NA

CDR3 protein: CASSLAGTPPLHF
CDR3 DNA: TGTGCCAGCAGCTTAGCCGGGACCCCACCCCTCCACTTT
V gene: TRBV7-2
J gene: TRBJ1-6
clone size: few
D gene: NA

CDR3 protein: CASSSQGARAEAFF
CDR3 DNA: TGTGCCAGCTCATCACAGGGGGCGAGGGCTGAAGCTTTCTTT
V gene: TRBV18
J gene: TRBJ1-1
clone size: few
D gene: TRBD1

CDR3 protein: CASSPNSGNIQYF
CDR3 DNA: TGCGCCAGCAGCCCTAATTCGGGAAACATTCAGTACTTC
V gene: TRBV4-1
J gene: TRBJ2-4
clone size: NA
D gene: NA

CDR3 protein: CASSFDREFSYTF
CDR3 DNA: TGTGCCAGCAGTTTTGACAGGGAGTTTAGCTACACCTTC
V gene: TRBV12-3/TRBV12-4
J gene: TRBJ1-2
clone size: few
D gene: TRBD1

CDR3 protein: CASTSGIHNQPQHF
CDR3 DNA: TGTGCCAGCACCTCAGGGATCCACAATCAGCCCCAGCATTTT
V gene: TRBV3-1
J gene: TRBJ1-5
clone size: NA
D gene: NA

CDR3 protein: CASSGPGGYTF
CDR3 DNA: TGTGCCAGCAGTGGCCCCGGGGGCTACACCTTC
V gene: TRBV28
J gene: TRBJ1-2
clone size: few
D gene: NA

CDR3 protein: CASSSRAPGAASEQYF
CDR3 DNA: TGTGCCAGCAGCTCAAGGGCCCCAGGGGCCGCCTCGGAGCAGTACTTC
V gene: TRBV9
J gene: TRBJ2-7
clone size: NA
D gene: NA

CDR3 protein: CSVPGLAGDNEQFF
CDR3 DNA: TGCAGTGTCCCGGGACTAGCGGGGGACAATGAGCAGTTCTTC
V gene: TRBV20-1
J gene: TRBJ2-1
clone size: NA
D gene: TRBD2

CDR3 protein: CASSQGPASGLTDTQYF
CDR3 DNA: TGCGCCAGCAGCCAAGGCCCGGCCAGCGGGTTGACAGATACGCAGTATTTT
V gene: TRBV4-1
J gene: TRBJ2-3
clone size: few
D gene: NA

CDR3 protein: CASSPWGSVTEAFF
CDR3 DNA: TGTGCCAGCAGTCCTTGGGGGTCCGTCACTGAAGCTTTCTTT
V gene: TRBV12-3/TRBV12-4
J gene: TRBJ1-1
clone size: few
D gene: NA

CDR3 protein: CASSTKSTDTQYF
CDR3 DNA: TGTGCCAGCAGCACAAAGAGCACAGATACGCAGTATTTT
V gene: TRBV7-6
J gene: TRBJ2-3
clone size: NA
D gene: NA

CDR3 protein: CASRTELNTEAFF
CDR3 DNA: TGTGCCAGCAGGACAGAATTGAACACTGAAGCTTTCTTT
V gene: TRBV2
J gene: TRBJ1-1
clone size: NA
D gene: NA

CDR3 protein: CASSEMMNTGELFF
CDR3 DNA: TGTGCCAGCAGTGAAATGATGAACACCGGGGAGCTGTTTTTT
V gene: TRBV2
J gene: TRBJ2-2
clone size: NA
D gene: NA

CDR3 protein: CASTRGGALEQFF
CDR3 DNA: TGTGCCAGCACGCGGGGGGGGGCTTTGGAGCAGTTCTTC
V gene: TRBV3-1
J gene: TRBJ2-1
clone size: few
D gene: TRBD2

CDR3 protein: CAWSKAGARWEETQYF
CDR3 DNA: TGTGCCTGGAGTAAAGCGGGAGCCCGGTGGGAAGAGACCCAGTACTTC
V gene: TRBV30
J gene: TRBJ2-5
clone size: NA
D gene: TRBD2

CDR3 protein: CASSTYREGYTF
CDR3 DNA: TGTGCCAGCAGTACTTACAGGGAAGGCTACACCTTC
V gene: TRBV12-3/TRBV12-4
J gene: TRBJ1-2
clone size: few
D gene: NA

CDR3 protein: CASSPPSGNTIYF
CDR3 DNA: TGTGCCAGCAGTCCACCCAGTGGAAACACCATATATTTT
V gene: TRBV6-6
J gene: TRBJ1-3
clone size: NA
D gene: NA

CDR3 protein: CASSQDSQREFGTDTQYF
CDR3 DNA: TGTGCCAGCAGCCAAGATAGCCAGCGGGAGTTCGGAACAGATACGCAGTATTTT
V gene: TRBV4-2
J gene: TRBJ2-3
clone size: few
D gene: TRBD2

CDR3 protein: CASSPAFGGSFNEQYF
CDR3 DNA: TGTGCCAGCAGCCCCGCTTTCGGCGGGAGTTTCAACGAGCAGTACTTC
V gene: TRBV5-4
J gene: TRBJ2-7
clone size: few
D gene: TRBD2

CDR3 protein: CASSFGTRPDTQYF
CDR3 DNA: TGTGCCAGCAGCTTCGGGACCAGACCGGATACGCAGTATTTT
V gene: TRBV7-6
J gene: TRBJ2-3
clone size: many
D gene: NA

CDR3 protein: CASSQVRLADYNEQFF
CDR3 DNA: TGTGCCAGCAGCCAAGTGCGGCTAGCGGATTACAATGAGCAGTTCTTC
V gene: TRBV14
J gene: TRBJ2-1
clone size: few
D gene: TRBD2

CDR3 protein: CASSGRTGLYEQYF
CDR3 DNA: TGTGCCAGCAGCGGACGGACAGGGCTCTACGAGCAGTACTTC
V gene: TRBV7-8
J gene: TRBJ2-7
clone size: NA
D gene: TRBD1

CDR3 protein: CASSFREETQYF
CDR3 DNA: TGTGCCAGCAGCTTCCGGGAAGAGACCCAGTACTTC
V gene: TRBV11-2
J gene: TRBJ2-5
clone size: few
D gene: NA

CDR3 protein: CSARDGGVNTEAFF
CDR3 DNA: TGCAGTGCTAGAGACGGTGGGGTGAACACTGAAGCTTTCTTT
V gene: TRBV20-1
J gene: TRBJ1-1
clone size: few
D gene: NA

CDR3 protein: CASSPAGRAGGNEQFF
CDR3 DNA: TGTGCCAGCAGCCCCGCGGGGCGCGCCGGCGGCAATGAGCAGTTCTTC
V gene: TRBV5-5
J gene: TRBJ2-1
clone size: few
D gene: NA

CDR3 protein: CASSTWREGGKETQYF
CDR3 DNA: TGTGCCAGCAGCACGTGGCGGGAAGGGGGGAAAGAGACCCAGTACTTC
V gene: TRBV12-3/TRBV12-4
J gene: TRBJ2-5
clone size: few
D gene: NA

CDR3 protein: CASSLRREDEKLFF
CDR3 DNA: TGTGCCAGCAGTCTCCGGAGGGAAGATGAAAAACTGTTTTTT
V gene: TRBV7-9
J gene: TRBJ1-4
clone size: medium-sized
D gene: NA

CDR3 protein: CASSLSRGGEKLFF
CDR3 DNA: TGTGCCAGCAGCTTAAGTAGGGGCGGTGAAAAACTGTTTTTT
V gene: TRBV7-2
J gene: TRBJ1-4
clone size: NA
D gene: NA

CDR3 protein: CASSRLQVNEQYF
CDR3 DNA: TGTGCCAGCAGCCGCCTACAGGTAAACGAGCAGTACTTC
V gene: TRBV3-1
J gene: TRBJ2-7
clone size: NA
D gene: NA

CDR3 protein: CASSTWDTAIYGYTF
CDR3 DNA: TGTGCCAGCAGCACCTGGGACACCGCAATCTATGGCTACACCTTC
V gene: TRBV9
J gene: TRBJ1-2
clone size: NA
D gene: NA

CDR3 protein: CASSPLSGARGEQYF
CDR3 DNA: TGTGCCAGCAGCCCCCTGAGCGGAGCCAGGGGCGAGCAGTACTTC
V gene: TRBV11-2
J gene: TRBJ2-7
clone size: few
D gene: NA

CDR3 protein: CASSSSPGTQYF
CDR3 DNA: TGTGCCAGCAGTTCCTCGCCTGGTACGCAGTATTTT
V gene: TRBV12-3/TRBV12-4
J gene: TRBJ2-3
clone size: NA
D gene: NA